This record concerns one TCR beta chain sequence. Its antigen is still unknown. These data belong to a study of T-cell reconstitution after alpha-beta-depleted transplantation in children. Germline CDR1 is SQVTM and CDR2 is ANQGSEA. The length of the CDR3 is 18 residues. With 2 bases removed from V and 1 base from J, the gap between germline ends came to 21 bases. Study-wide points: Reports say that about two months after transplant, the alpha-beta T cells came out of several hundred graft clones that had expanded. Surviving recipient T cells and intrathymic progenitors accounted for some patients' high TCRbeta diversity at day 60. The main origin of T-cell counts and diversity one year after transplant was newly produced T cells.

Unique molecular identifiers were used in preparing the TCRbeta library. TCRdb recomputed calls from the PCR reads with MiXCR, one row per CDR3 protein. Of 800,000 to 1,000,000 distinct CDR3 sequences listed, roughly 31% are singletons. The rearrangement uses TRBV29-1 and TRBJ2-1; a possible D gene is TRBD2 (5 bases). The receptor comes from a boy under two years old who had a stem cell transplant for SCID, so the T cells may come from the graft donor. The sample was PBMCs, mostly from graft donor cells, taken 360 days after TCRalphabeta/CD19-depleted stem cell transplant. The CDR3 DNA reads TGCAGCGTTGAAAAGTTGGGAGCCCTCCTGAGGTCCTACAATGAGCAGTTCTTC. Translating gives CSVEKLGALLRSYNEQFF.